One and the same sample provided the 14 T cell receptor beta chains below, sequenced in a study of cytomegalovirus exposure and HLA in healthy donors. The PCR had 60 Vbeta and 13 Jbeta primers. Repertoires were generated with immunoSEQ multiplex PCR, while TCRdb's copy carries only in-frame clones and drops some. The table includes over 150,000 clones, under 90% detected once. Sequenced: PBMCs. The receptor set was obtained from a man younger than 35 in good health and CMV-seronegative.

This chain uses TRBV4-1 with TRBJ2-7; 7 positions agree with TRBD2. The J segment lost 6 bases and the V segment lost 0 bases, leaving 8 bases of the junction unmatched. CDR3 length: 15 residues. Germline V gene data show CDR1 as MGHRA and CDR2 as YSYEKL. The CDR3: CASSQDQRDLGEQYF. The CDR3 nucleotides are TGCGCCAGCAGCCAAGACCAGCGGGACCTCGGCGAGCAGTACTTC.

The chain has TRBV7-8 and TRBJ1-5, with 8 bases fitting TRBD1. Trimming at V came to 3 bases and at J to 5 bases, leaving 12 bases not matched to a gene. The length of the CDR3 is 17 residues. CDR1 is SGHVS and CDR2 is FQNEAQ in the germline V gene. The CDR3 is CASSFGVIGTGDQPQHF. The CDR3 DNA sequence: TGTGCCAGCAGCTTTGGGGTCATCGGGACAGGCGATCAGCCCCAGCATTTT.

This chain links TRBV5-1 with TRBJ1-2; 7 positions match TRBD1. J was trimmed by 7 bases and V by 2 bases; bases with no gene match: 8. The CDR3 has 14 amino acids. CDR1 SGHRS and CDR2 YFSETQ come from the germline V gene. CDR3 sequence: CASSLHGQESGYTF. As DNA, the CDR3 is TGCGCCAGCAGCTTACACGGACAGGAGAGTGGCTACACCTTC.

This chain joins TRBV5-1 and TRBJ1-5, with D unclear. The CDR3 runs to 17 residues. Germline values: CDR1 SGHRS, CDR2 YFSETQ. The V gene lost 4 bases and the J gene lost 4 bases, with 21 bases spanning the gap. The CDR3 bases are TGCGCCAGCAGCCAATGGGCCATAGACCAGCTGAATCAGCCCCAGCATTTT. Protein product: CASSQWAIDQLNQPQHF.

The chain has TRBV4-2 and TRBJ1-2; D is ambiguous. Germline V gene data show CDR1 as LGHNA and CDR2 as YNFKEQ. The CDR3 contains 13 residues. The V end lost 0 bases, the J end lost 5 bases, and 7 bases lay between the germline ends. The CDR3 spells CASSQDFSYGYTF. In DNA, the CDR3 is TGTGCCAGCAGCCAAGATTTCAGTTATGGCTACACCTTC.

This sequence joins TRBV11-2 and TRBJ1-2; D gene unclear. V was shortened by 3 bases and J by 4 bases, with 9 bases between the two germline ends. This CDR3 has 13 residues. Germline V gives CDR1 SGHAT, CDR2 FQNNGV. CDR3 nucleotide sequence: TGTGCCAGCAGCTTTGCGGGCCTCTATGGCTACACCTTC. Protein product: CASSFAGLYGYTF. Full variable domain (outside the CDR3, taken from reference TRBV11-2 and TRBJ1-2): EAGVAQSPRYKIIEKRQSVAFWCNPISGHATLYWYQQILGQGPKLLIQFQNNGVVDDSQLPKDRFSAERLKGVDSTLKIQPAKLEDSAVYLCASSFAGLYGYTFGSGTRLTVV.

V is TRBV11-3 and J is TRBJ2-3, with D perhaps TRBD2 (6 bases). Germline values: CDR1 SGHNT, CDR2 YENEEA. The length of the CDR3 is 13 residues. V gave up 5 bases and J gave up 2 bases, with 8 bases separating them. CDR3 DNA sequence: TGTGCCAGCAGCCCGGGACTCACAGATACGCAGTATTTT. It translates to CASSPGLTDTQYF.

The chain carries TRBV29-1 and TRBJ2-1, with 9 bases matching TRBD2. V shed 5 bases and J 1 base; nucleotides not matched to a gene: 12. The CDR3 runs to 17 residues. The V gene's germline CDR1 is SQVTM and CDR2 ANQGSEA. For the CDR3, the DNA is TGCAGCGTTCTTAGCGGGAGAAGCGTAGGGTCCTACAATGAGCAGTTCTTC. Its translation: CSVLSGRSVGSYNEQFF.

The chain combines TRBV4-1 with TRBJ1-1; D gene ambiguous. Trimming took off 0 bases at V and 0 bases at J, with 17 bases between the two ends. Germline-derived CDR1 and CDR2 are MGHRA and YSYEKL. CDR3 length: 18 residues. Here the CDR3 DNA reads TGCGCCAGCAGCCAAGACTTTAGAGGTAGCCACATGAACACTGAAGCTTTCTTT. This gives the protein CASSQDFRGSHMNTEAFF.

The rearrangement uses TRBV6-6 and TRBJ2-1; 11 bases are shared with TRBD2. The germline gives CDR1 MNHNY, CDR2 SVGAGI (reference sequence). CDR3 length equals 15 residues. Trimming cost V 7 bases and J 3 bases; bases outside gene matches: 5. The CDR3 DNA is TGTGCCAGCATCCCTAGCGGGGGGAACTACAATGAGCAGTTCTTC. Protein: CASIPSGGNYNEQFF.

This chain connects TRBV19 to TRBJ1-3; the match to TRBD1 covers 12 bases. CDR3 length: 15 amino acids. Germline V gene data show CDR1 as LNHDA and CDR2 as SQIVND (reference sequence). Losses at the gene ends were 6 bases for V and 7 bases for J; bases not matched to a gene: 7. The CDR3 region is CASSTPGQGANTIYF. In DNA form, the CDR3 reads TGTGCCAGTAGCACCCCGGGACAGGGGGCCAACACCATATATTTT.

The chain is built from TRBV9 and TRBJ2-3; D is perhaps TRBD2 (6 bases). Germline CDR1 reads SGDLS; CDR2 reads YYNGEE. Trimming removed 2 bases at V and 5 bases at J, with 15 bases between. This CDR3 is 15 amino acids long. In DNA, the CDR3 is TGTGCCAGCAGCGTGGGGGGTACCATGAGAGATACGCAGTATTTT. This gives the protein CASSVGGTMRDTQYF.

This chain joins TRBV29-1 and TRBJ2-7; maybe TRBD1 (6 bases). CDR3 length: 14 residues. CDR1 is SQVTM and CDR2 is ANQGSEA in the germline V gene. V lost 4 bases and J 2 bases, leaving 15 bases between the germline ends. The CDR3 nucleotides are TGCAGCGTTGCCCGACAGGACCTAACCTACGAGCAGTACTTC. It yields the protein CSVARQDLTYEQYF.

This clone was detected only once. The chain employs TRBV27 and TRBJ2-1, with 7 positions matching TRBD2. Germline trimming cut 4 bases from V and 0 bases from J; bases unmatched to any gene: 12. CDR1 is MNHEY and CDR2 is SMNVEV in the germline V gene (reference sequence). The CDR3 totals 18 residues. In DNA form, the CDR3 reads TGTGCCAGCAGTTCACTCGTTGGACGGGAGGTCTCCTACAATGAGCAGTTCTTC. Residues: CASSSLVGREVSYNEQFF.